One sample yielded the 17 T cell receptor beta chains listed below, sequenced in a study of blood T cell repertoires in COVID-19. TCRdb keeps only in-frame clones here, not all; method: immunoSEQ multiplex PCR. The sample includes 130,000 to 150,000 clones, approximately 80% seen only once; the top ten take 10% to 15%. Sequencing was carried out using peripheral blood. Source of these receptors: a man aged 60 to 75 with active or convalescent COVID-19.

This clone was recorded only once. This chain uses TRBV24-1 with TRBJ1-2, with TRBD1 identical over 10 bases. In germline, CDR1 is KGHDR, CDR2 SFDVKD. V trimming: 3 bases; J trimming: 7 bases; junction bases outside the gene matches: 4. The CDR3 covers 14 residues. CDR3 coding DNA: TGTGCCACCAGTGATCCGACAGGGGGCTTTGGCTACACCTTC. As protein: CATSDPTGGFGYTF.

The gene calls are TRBV5-6 and TRBJ2-1; D is undetermined. The V gene's germline CDR1 is SGHDT and CDR2 YYEEEE. CDR3 length: 14 residues. Trimming took 2 bases from V and 7 from J, leaving 13 bases between them. The CDR3 nucleotides are TGTGCCAGCAGCTTCCCCGAGGTCGGTAATGAGCAGTTCTTC. This translates into CASSFPEVGNEQFF. Looking up the rest from reference TRBV5-6 and TRBJ2-1 gives the full variable domain: DAGVTQSPTHLIKTRGQQVTLRCSPKSGHDTVSWYQQALGQGPQFIFQYYEEEERQRGNFPDRFSGHQFPNYSSELNVNALLLGDSALYLCASSFPEVGNEQFFGPGTRLTVL.

This clone was counted once. V is TRBV19 and J is TRBJ1-2; TRBD1 agrees at 10 bases. CDR1 and CDR2 from the germline V gene are LNHDA and SQIVND (reference sequence). J gave up 8 bases and V 5 bases, and 8 bases lay outside the gene matches. The CDR3 runs to 14 residues. The CDR3 DNA is TGTGCCAGTAGTCCTGGGACAGGGGCGGACGGCTACACCTTC. Translation: CASSPGTGADGYTF. Variable domain in full (rest from reference TRBV19 and TRBJ1-2): DGGITQSPKYLFRKEGQNVTLSCEQNLNHDAMYWYRQDPGQGLRLIYYSQIVNDFQKGDIAEGYSVSREKKESFPLTVTSAQKNPTAFYLCASSPGTGADGYTFGSGTRLTVV.

The CDR3 coding sequence is TGTGCCAGCAGCCCGGGGGGGAACACTGAAGCTTTCTTT. Translating gives CASSPGGNTEAFF. The V call is TRBV9, the J call TRBJ1-1; a possible D gene is TRBD1 (5 bases). Germline CDR1 SGDLS, CDR2 YYNGEE. The CDR3 is 13 residues long. The V end was cut by 4 bases, the J end by 1 base, with 8 bases between.

V usage is TRBV5-1 and J usage is TRBJ2-3, with D perhaps matching TRBD1 (5 bases). V was pared by 4 bases and J by 6 bases, with 15 bases between. There are 14 residues in the CDR3. Germline CDR1 reads SGHRS; CDR2 reads YFSETQ. The DNA of the CDR3 is TGCGCCAGCAGCAACGGTCAGGGTCAGGATACGCAGTATTTT. Its translation: CASSNGQGQDTQYF.

V usage is TRBV28 and J usage is TRBJ2-7; D is possibly TRBD1 (6 bases). Germline CDR1 and CDR2: MDHEN and SYDVKM. This CDR3 is 14 amino acids long. V gave up 5 bases and J gave up 1 base, with 12 bases separating them. The CDR3 region has the DNA TGTGCCAGCAGTCCCCGACAGGTTTCCTACGAGCAGTACTTC. Amino acid sequence: CASSPRQVSYEQYF.

This chain joins TRBV5-6 and TRBJ1-1; a possible D gene is TRBD1 (5 bases). V lost 2 bases to trimming and J lost 4 bases, with 9 bases between them. Germline CDR1 reads SGHDT; CDR2 reads YYEEEE. CDR3 size: 13 residues. Here the CDR3 DNA reads TGTGCCAGCAGCTTACTGGGGGGCACTGAAGCTTTCTTT. Translated, it gives CASSLLGGTEAFF. Drawing the rest from reference TRBV5-6 and TRBJ1-1, the complete variable domain is DAGVTQSPTHLIKTRGQQVTLRCSPKSGHDTVSWYQQALGQGPQFIFQYYEEEERQRGNFPDRFSGHQFPNYSSELNVNALLLGDSALYLCASSLLGGTEAFFGQGTRLTVV.

This chain's CDR3 is CAIRAQGDNEKLFF. The CDR3 nucleotides are TGTGCCATCAGGGCACAGGGGGATAATGAAAAACTGTTTTTT. The gene calls are TRBV10-3 and TRBJ1-4; 8 bases match TRBD1. CDR1 ENHRY and CDR2 SYGVKD come from the germline V gene. Unmatched junction bases numbered 4, after V lost 6 bases and J lost 4 bases. The CDR3 is 14 residues long.

The chain links TRBV18 to TRBJ1-3, with 7 bases fitting TRBD1. Looked up from germline, CDR1 is KGHSH and CDR2 is LQKENI. This CDR3 has 16 residues. The junction had 6 bases not matched to a gene; V was cut back by 0 bases and J by 4 bases. CDR3 coding DNA: TGTGCCAGCTCACCACCTTCTGGGACAGCAGGAAACACCATATATTTT. It specifies CASSPPSGTAGNTIYF.

The J gene is TRBJ2-4, the V gene TRBV5-6; TRBD2 agrees at 10 bases. Germline V gene sequence: CDR1 SGHDT, CDR2 YYEEEE. Trimming at V came to 4 bases and at J to 13 bases, leaving 8 bases not matched to a gene. CDR3 size: 13 residues. This CDR3 is CASSTGLAERQYF. The CDR3 coding sequence is TGTGCCAGCAGCACCGGACTAGCGGAGAGACAGTACTTC.

Turning to this clone: Distinct nucleotide sequences in the sample also encode this CDR3. The V gene is TRBV15, the J gene TRBJ2-7; the D gene is possibly TRBD1 (6 bases). V lost 0 bases to trimming and J lost 1 base, with 7 bases between them. Germline CDR1 and CDR2: LNHNV and YYDKDF (reference sequence). CDR3 length: 14 amino acids. CDR3 residues: CATSREGASYEQYF. The CDR3 coding sequence is TGTGCCACCAGCAGAGAGGGGGCTTCCTACGAGCAGTACTTC.

The chain links TRBV4-3 to TRBJ1-4; 9 positions match TRBD1. From germline, CDR1 is LGHNA and CDR2 YSLEER. V trimming: 1 base; J trimming: 12 bases; junction bases outside the gene matches: 9. The CDR3 contains 15 residues. This chain's CDR3 is CASSQAETGGNQLFF. CDR3 DNA sequence: TGCGCCAGCAGCCAAGCAGAGACAGGGGGAAACCAACTGTTTTTT.

The J gene is TRBJ1-2, the V gene TRBV28; D unresolved. CDR3 size: 17 residues. V was pared by 6 bases and J by 0 bases, with 20 bases between. The germline V gene has CDR1 MDHEN and CDR2 SYDVKM. Here the CDR3 DNA reads TGTGCCAGCAGCCTCCCGGGAGGTCGAACCACTAACTATGGCTACACCTTC. Translated, it gives CASSLPGGRTTNYGYTF.

The genes are TRBV9 and TRBJ2-7, with 9 bases lining up with TRBD2. The CDR3 loop spans 15 amino acids. The germline CDR1 and CDR2 sequences are SGDLS and YYNGEE. J gave up 2 bases and V 4 bases, and 7 bases lay outside the gene matches. The CDR3 loop reads CASSLGVAGAYEQYF. CDR3 bases: TGTGCCAGCAGCCTTGGTGTAGCGGGAGCCTACGAGCAGTACTTC.

The chain couples TRBV6-4 to TRBJ1-2, with 10 bases that match TRBD1. The CDR3 is made up of 19 amino acids. The ends lost 6 bases at V and 4 bases at J; junction bases unmatched: 20. Germline V gives CDR1 MRHNA, CDR2 SNTAGT. In nucleotides, the CDR3 is TGTGCCAGCAGCCGTCCCTCAGACAGGGGGCGTGGTGCTTTCTATGGCTACACCTTC. Residues: CASSRPSDRGRGAFYGYTF.

The chain is built from TRBV6-1 and TRBJ2-1; 10 bases align to TRBD2. V lost 2 bases, J lost 0 bases, and 1 base stayed unmatched. This CDR3 spans 16 amino acids. Germline-derived CDR1 and CDR2 are MNHNS and SASEGT. CDR3 nucleotide sequence: TGTGCCAGCAGTGAACCTAGCGGGAGCTCCTACAATGAGCAGTTCTTC. Protein sequence: CASSEPSGSSYNEQFF.

This sequence joins TRBV5-1 and TRBJ1-2; 8 bases match TRBD1. With V trimmed by 0 bases and J by 7 bases, 5 bases remained unmatched. The CDR3 consists of 14 residues. Germline values: CDR1 SGHRS, CDR2 YFSETQ. The CDR3 region is CASSLEGQGSGYTF. CDR3 bases: TGCGCCAGCAGCTTGGAAGGACAGGGCAGTGGCTACACCTTC.